The 19 T cell receptor beta chains below all came from one sample that was sequenced in a study of neurological immune-mediated disorders. TCRdb passed the 5' RACE reads through MiXCR, listing each CDR3 protein once. This table has 100,000 or so distinct CDR3 sequences, roughly an eighth appearing once. Time point in this sample: longitudinal time-point 2. Material: PBMCs. These receptors were taken from a female donor with HTLV-1-associated myelopathy (HAM/TSP).

This clonotype appeared many times. The chain links TRBV20-1 to TRBJ2-1, with TRBD1 matching over 11 bases. The CDR3 is 19 amino acids. J was trimmed by 3 bases and V by 5 bases; bases with no gene match: 18. Looked up from germline, CDR1 is DFQATT and CDR2 is SNEGSKA (reference sequence). CDR3 in DNA: TGCAGTGCTGAGGGTCCGGACAGGGGGCACCGGGGAGGCTACAATGAGCAGTTCTTC. Encoded protein: CSAEGPDRGHRGGYNEQFF.

This clonotype was seen many times. The V gene is TRBV6-5, the J gene TRBJ2-1; D unclear. This CDR3 is 13 amino acids long. Trimming left V 6 bases short and J 4 bases short, with 10 bases between. The germline CDR1 and CDR2 sequences are MNHEY and SVGAGI. CDR3 amino acids: CASRDKLYNEQFF. CDR3 in DNA: TGTGCCAGCAGAGACAAACTTTACAATGAGCAGTTCTTC.

This clonotype was recorded at least ten times. V is TRBV28 and J is TRBJ1-3; 11 bases are a match to TRBD1. The CDR3 is made up of 18 amino acids. Trimming removed 6 bases from V and 0 bases from J; junction bases left unmatched: 10. Germline V gene data show CDR1 as MDHEN and CDR2 as SYDVKM. The CDR3 reads CASRSGTGGSSSGNTIYF. CDR3 nucleotide sequence: TGTGCCAGCAGATCCGGGACAGGGGGTTCCAGCTCTGGAAACACCATATATTTT.

This clonotype was detected many times. This chain joins TRBV7-2 and TRBJ2-3; 7 bases fit TRBD2. From germline, CDR1 is SGHTA and CDR2 FQGNSA. J was trimmed by 1 base and V by 1 base; bases with no gene match: 8. The CDR3 has 17 amino acids. The CDR3 sequence is CASSLEYFRGGTDTQYF. The CDR3 coding sequence is TGTGCCAGCAGCTTAGAATACTTCCGGGGGGGCACAGATACGCAGTATTTT.

This clonotype was recorded many times. The rearrangement links TRBV7-9 to TRBJ2-1, with TRBD1 matching 7 bases. The CDR3 consists of 14 residues. Germline CDR1 and CDR2: SEHNR and FQNEAQ (reference sequence). After removal of 4 bases from V and 4 bases from J, the junction contained 4 bases not matched to a gene. The CDR3 coding sequence is TGTGCCAGCAGCTCGACAGGGTCTTACAATGAGCAGTTCTTC. This sequence encodes CASSSTGSYNEQFF.

This clonotype occurred a few times. V usage is TRBV25-1 and J usage is TRBJ2-5, with D possibly matching TRBD1 (6 bases). The length of the CDR3 is 13 residues. In germline, CDR1 is MGHDK, CDR2 SYGVNS. With 5 bases removed from V and 7 bases from J, the gap between germline ends came to 14 bases. The CDR3, as DNA: TGTGCCAGCAGTCGGGCAGGGGATCGGACCCAGTACTTC. It specifies CASSRAGDRTQYF.

This clonotype was recorded at least ten times. The chain recombines TRBV4-1 with TRBJ1-2, with no clear D. This CDR3 region has 13 residues. Germline lookup yields CDR1 MGHRA and CDR2 YSYEKL. The ends were cut back, 2 bases at V and 5 bases at J, with 9 bases in the middle. The CDR3 bases are TGCGCCAGCAGCCAACCGGGCCGGTATGGCTACACCTTC. Translated, it gives CASSQPGRYGYTF.

This clonotype was counted many times. The rearrangement uses TRBV20-1 and TRBJ1-1, with a tentative D call TRBD1 (6 bases). Germline CDR1 DFQATT, CDR2 SNEGSKA (reference sequence). The CDR3 has 13 residues. V lost 4 bases to trimming and J lost 1 base, with 10 bases between them. The CDR3 sequence: CSANRESNTEAFF. CDR3 coding DNA: TGCAGTGCTAACAGGGAGTCGAACACTGAAGCTTTCTTT.

This clonotype was recorded at least ten times. The V call is TRBV10-3, the J call TRBJ2-3; 7 bases agree with TRBD1. Trimming cost V 4 bases and J 3 bases; bases outside gene matches: 4. CDR1 and CDR2 (germline): ENHRY, SYGVKD. There are 14 residues in the CDR3. The CDR3 spells CAISGGQMTDTQYF. DNA of the CDR3: TGTGCCATCAGTGGGGGACAGATGACAGATACGCAGTATTTT.

Note on this clonotype: A much larger clone lies one base from this, so it may be a read error. V gene TRBV6-2 or TRBV6-3 combines with J gene TRBJ2-2; 7 bases line up with TRBD1. The V gene's germline CDR1 is MNHEY and CDR2 SVGEGT. The CDR3 is 15 residues long. V dropped 1 base and J dropped 7; count of bases not matched to a gene: 6. CDR3 protein: CASSYWTGGNGELFF. CDR3 DNA: TGTGCCAGCAGTTACTGGACAGGAGGCAACGGGGAGCTGTTTTTT.

On this clonotype: This may arise from a read error, as a much more abundant clone is one base away. V gene TRBV5-1 combines with J gene TRBJ2-7; perhaps TRBD1 as D (5 bases). The germline V and J ends were trimmed by 2 bases and 6 bases, with 9 bases remaining between them. The CDR3 spans 12 residues. Per germline, CDR1 SGHRS and CDR2 YFSETQ. CDR3 sequence (DNA): TGCGCCAGCAGCTTCAAAGGGGTCGAGCAGTACTTC. Its translation is CASSFKGVEQYF.

This clonotype was observed at least ten times. This rearrangement joins TRBV9 to TRBJ2-3; 8 bases agree with TRBD2. The J segment lost 5 bases and the V segment lost 4 bases, leaving 12 bases of the junction unmatched. Germline V lookup: CDR1 SGDLS, CDR2 YYNGEE. The CDR3 extends over 16 amino acids. CDR3 DNA sequence: TGTGCCAGCAGCCCCCGAGTCGGGGGGGCCATAGATACGCAGTATTTT. It is translated as CASSPRVGGAIDTQYF.

This clonotype was seen ten or more times. The chain is built from TRBV5-1 and TRBJ2-1; 8 positions agree with TRBD2. The V gene's germline CDR1 is SGHRS and CDR2 YFSETQ. V was pared by 4 bases and J by 4 bases, with 10 bases of the junction left unmatched. This CDR3 contains 16 residues. CDR3 amino acids: CASSPGGGGLYNEQFF. As DNA, the CDR3 is TGCGCCAGCAGCCCCGGGGGGGGGGGACTATACAATGAGCAGTTCTTC.

The sample holds many counts of this clonotype. For the CDR3, the DNA is TGCGCCAGCAGCAATGGGGCAGGGACGTTACACACTACTGAAGCTTTCTTT. Encoded protein: CASSNGAGTLHTTEAFF. The chain couples TRBV5-1 to TRBJ1-1, with D perhaps TRBD1 (5 bases). The CDR3 is made up of 17 amino acids. Trimming took 4 bases from V and 5 from J, leaving 24 bases between them. CDR1 and CDR2 (germline): SGHRS, YFSETQ.

The chain has TRBV5-1 and TRBJ1-5; D is undetermined. The CDR3 loop spans 15 amino acids. With 0 bases removed from V and 0 bases from J, the gap between germline ends came to 7 bases. Germline-derived CDR1 and CDR2 are SGHRS and YFSETQ. Written as DNA, the CDR3 is TGCGCCAGCAGCTTGGGATTGAGTAGCAATCAGCCCCAGCATTTT. Amino acid sequence: CASSLGLSSNQPQHF.

This clonotype was recorded at least ten times. The chain has TRBV9 and TRBJ2-7; 8 bases map to TRBD2. The J segment lost 3 bases and the V segment lost 5 bases, leaving 10 bases of the junction unmatched. This CDR3 is 15 amino acids long. The germline V gene has CDR1 SGDLS and CDR2 YYNGEE. CDR3 nucleotide sequence: TGTGCCAGCAGTGAAAGAGCGGGACTAGTCTACGAGCAGTACTTC. It encodes CASSERAGLVYEQYF. The full variable domain, its missing parts supplied by reference TRBV9 and TRBJ2-7, is DSGVTQTPKHLITATGQRVTLRCSPRSGDLSVYWYQQSLDQGLQFLIQYYNGEERAKGNILERFSAQQFPDLHSELNLSSLELGDSALYFCASSERAGLVYEQYFGPGTRLTVT.

This clonotype was picked up many times. This chain links TRBV6-5 with TRBJ2-1; D might be TRBD1 or TRBD2, each matching 5 bases. The CDR3 sequence is 16 residues long. Germline values: CDR1 MNHEY, CDR2 SVGAGI. V lost 4 bases, J lost 4 bases, and 17 bases lay in between. In DNA form, the CDR3 reads TGTGCCAGCAGTTCCCGGACCGGGACGGTATACAATGAGCAGTTCTTC. Its translation is CASSSRTGTVYNEQFF.

This clonotype came up many times. V usage is TRBV9 and J usage is TRBJ2-1, with TRBD2 matching 8 bases. This CDR3 has 15 residues. The germline CDR1 and CDR2 sequences are SGDLS and YYNGEE. After removal of 0 bases from V and 6 bases from J, the junction contained 5 bases not matched to a gene. CDR3 sequence reads: CASSVGGLGPNEQFF. DNA for the CDR3: TGTGCCAGCAGCGTAGGGGGACTAGGACCCAATGAGCAGTTCTTC.

The table lists this clonotype with many counts. This sequence joins TRBV7-2 and TRBJ2-5; D is tentatively TRBD1 or TRBD2 (7 bases each). This CDR3 has 14 amino acids. Germline assignment: CDR1 SGHTA and CDR2 FQGNSA. The V gene lost 7 bases and the J gene lost 9 bases, with 21 bases spanning the gap. CDR3 in amino acids: CASNKREEGAAQYF. DNA for the CDR3: TGTGCCAGCAATAAACGGGAGGAGGGGGCGGCCCAGTACTTC. Supplemented by reference TRBV7-2 and TRBJ2-5, the full variable domain reads GAGVSQSPSNKVTEKGKDVELRCDPISGHTALYWYRQSLGQGLEFLIYFQGNSAPDKSGLPSDRFSAERTGGSVSTLTIQRTQQEDSAVYLCASNKREEGAAQYFGPGTRLLVL.